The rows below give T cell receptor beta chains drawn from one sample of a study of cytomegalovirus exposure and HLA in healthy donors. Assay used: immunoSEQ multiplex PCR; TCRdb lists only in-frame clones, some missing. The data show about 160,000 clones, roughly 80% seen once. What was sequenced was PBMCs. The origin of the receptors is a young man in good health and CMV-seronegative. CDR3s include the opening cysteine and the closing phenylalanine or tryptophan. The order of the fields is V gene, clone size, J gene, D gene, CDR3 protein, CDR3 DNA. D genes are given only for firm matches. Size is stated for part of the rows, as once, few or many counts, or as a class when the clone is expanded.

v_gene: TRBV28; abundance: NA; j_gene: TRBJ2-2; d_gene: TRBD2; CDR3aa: CASSLILAGGSGELFF; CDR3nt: TGTGCCAGCAGTTTAATACTAGCGGGAGGTTCCGGGGAGCTGTTTTTT
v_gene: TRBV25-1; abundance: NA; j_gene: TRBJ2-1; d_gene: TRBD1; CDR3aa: CASSFGDSSYNEQFF; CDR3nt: TGTGCCAGCAGTTTTGGGGACAGCTCCTACAATGAGCAGTTCTTC
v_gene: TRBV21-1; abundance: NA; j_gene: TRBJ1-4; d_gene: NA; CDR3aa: CASSSGQGKGEKLFF; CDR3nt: TGTGCCAGCAGCTCGGGACAGGGAAAAGGTGAAAAACTGTTTTTT
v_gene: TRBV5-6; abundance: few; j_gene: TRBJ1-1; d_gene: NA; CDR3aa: CASSPGEGEAFF; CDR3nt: TGTGCCAGCAGCCCGGGGGAGGGGGAGGCTTTCTTT
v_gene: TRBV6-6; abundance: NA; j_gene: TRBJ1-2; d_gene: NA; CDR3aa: CASSLRTDGYTF; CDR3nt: TGTGCCAGCAGCCTTCGGACAGATGGCTACACCTTC
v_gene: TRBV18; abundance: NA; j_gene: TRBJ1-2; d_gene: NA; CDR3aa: CASSPGLQGRGYTF; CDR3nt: TGTGCCAGCTCACCTGGTTTACAGGGTCGGGGCTACACCTTC
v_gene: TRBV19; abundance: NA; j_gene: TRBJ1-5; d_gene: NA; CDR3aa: CASSIGRQGNQPQHF; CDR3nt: TGTGCCAGTAGTATAGGAAGGCAGGGCAATCAGCCCCAGCATTTT
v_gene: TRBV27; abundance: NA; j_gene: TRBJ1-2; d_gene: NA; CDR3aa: CASNPYPGANYGYTF; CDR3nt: TGTGCCAGCAATCCCTATCCGGGGGCTAACTATGGCTACACCTTC
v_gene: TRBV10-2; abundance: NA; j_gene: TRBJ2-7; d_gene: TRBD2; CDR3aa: CATQGSGNYEQYF; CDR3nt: TGCGCCACCCAGGGAAGCGGGAATTACGAGCAGTACTTC
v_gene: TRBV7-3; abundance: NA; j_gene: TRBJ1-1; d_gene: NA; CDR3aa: CASSFRLGTLRMNTEAFF; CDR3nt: TGTGCCAGCAGCTTCCGACTCGGGACACTTAGAATGAACACTGAAGCTTTCTTT
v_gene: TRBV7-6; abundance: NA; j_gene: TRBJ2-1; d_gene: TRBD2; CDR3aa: CASSFRTGTSGGAFNEQFF; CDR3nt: TGTGCCAGCAGCTTCCGAACTGGGACTAGCGGGGGGGCCTTCAATGAGCAGTTCTTC
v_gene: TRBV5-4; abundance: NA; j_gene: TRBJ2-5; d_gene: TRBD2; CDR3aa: CASSLIGGTRQQETQYF; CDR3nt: TGTGCCAGCAGCTTGATCGGGGGGACTAGACAACAAGAGACCCAGTACTTC
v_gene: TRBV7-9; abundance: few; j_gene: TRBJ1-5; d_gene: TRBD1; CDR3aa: CASTDGTVNQPQHF; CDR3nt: TGTGCCAGCACCGACGGGACAGTTAATCAGCCCCAGCATTTT
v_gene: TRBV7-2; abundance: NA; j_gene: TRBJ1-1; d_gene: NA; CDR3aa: CASSIRSSRATFF; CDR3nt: TGTGCCAGCAGCATCAGGTCCTCCCGCGCGACTTTCTTT
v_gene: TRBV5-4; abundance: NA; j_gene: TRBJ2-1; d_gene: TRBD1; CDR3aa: CASSGYGTGDATYNEQFF; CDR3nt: TGTGCCAGCAGCGGATACGGGACAGGGGACGCCACCTACAATGAGCAGTTCTTC
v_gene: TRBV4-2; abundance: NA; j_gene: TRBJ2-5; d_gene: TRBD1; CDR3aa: CASSQEVGDRGGQETQYF; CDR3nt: TGTGCCAGCAGCCAAGAAGTCGGGGACAGGGGCGGTCAGGAGACCCAGTACTTC
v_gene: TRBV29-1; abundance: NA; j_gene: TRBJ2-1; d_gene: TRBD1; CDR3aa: CSVEDSGGGAEQFF; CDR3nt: TGCAGCGTTGAAGACTCAGGGGGCGGAGCTGAGCAGTTCTTC
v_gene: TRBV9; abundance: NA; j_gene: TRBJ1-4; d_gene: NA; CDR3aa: CASSLSAAETNEKLFF; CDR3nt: TGTGCCAGCAGCCTATCGGCGGCAGAAACTAATGAAAAACTGTTTTTT
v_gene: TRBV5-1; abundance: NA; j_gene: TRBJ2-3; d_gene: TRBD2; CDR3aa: CASSSSGSFADTQYF; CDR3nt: TGCGCCAGCAGCTCCAGCGGGAGTTTCGCAGATACGCAGTATTTT
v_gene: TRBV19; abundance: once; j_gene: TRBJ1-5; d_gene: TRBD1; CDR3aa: CASNRGNQPQHF; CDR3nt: TGTGCCAGTAACAGGGGGAATCAGCCCCAGCATTTT
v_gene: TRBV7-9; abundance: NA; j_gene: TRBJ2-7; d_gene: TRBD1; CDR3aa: CASSSARDRPYEQYF; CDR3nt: TGTGCCAGCAGCTCAGCCCGGGACAGGCCTTACGAGCAGTACTTC
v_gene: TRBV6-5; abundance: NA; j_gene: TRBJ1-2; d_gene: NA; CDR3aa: CASSYSADYYGYTF; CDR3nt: TGTGCCAGCAGTTACTCCGCGGATTACTATGGCTACACCTTC
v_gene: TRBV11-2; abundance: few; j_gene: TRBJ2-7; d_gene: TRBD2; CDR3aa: CASSSTSGGHYEQYF; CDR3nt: TGTGCCAGCAGCTCGACTAGCGGGGGACACTACGAGCAGTACTTC
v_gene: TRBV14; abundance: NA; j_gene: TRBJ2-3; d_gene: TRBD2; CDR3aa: CASSHGLAGGSFPDTQYF; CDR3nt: TGTGCCAGCAGCCACGGACTAGCGGGAGGGTCGTTTCCAGATACGCAGTATTTT
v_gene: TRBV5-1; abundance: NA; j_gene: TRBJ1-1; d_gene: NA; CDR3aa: CASSPTVFKGWRTEAFF; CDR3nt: TGCGCCAGCAGCCCAACGGTTTTTAAGGGGTGGAGAACTGAAGCTTTCTTT
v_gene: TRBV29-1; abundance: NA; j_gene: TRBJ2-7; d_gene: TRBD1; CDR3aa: CSVSRTGSSYEQYF; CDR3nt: TGCAGCGTTTCCAGGACAGGGAGCTCCTACGAGCAGTACTTC
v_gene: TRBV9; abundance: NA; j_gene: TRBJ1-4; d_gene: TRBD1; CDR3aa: CASSQGGAGEKLFF; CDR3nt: TGTGCCAGCTCACAAGGGGGCGCGGGTGAAAAACTGTTTTTT
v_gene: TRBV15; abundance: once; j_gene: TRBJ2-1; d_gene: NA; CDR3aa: CATSSSDGREQFF; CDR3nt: TGTGCCACCAGCAGCTCAGATGGGCGTGAGCAGTTCTTC
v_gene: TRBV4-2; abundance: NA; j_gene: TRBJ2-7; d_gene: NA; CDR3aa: CASSQGTSSYEQYF; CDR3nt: TGTGCCAGCAGCCAAGGCACAAGCTCCTACGAGCAGTACTTC
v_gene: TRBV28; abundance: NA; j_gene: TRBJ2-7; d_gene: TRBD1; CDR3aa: CASSLGTGDPYEQYF; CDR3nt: TGTGCCAGCAGTTTGGGGACAGGGGATCCCTACGAGCAGTACTTC
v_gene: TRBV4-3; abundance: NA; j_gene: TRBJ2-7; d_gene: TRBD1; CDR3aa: CASSQDRTGGAYPPYEQYF; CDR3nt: TGCGCCAGCAGCCAAGATCGGACAGGGGGCGCATACCCGCCCTACGAGCAGTACTTC
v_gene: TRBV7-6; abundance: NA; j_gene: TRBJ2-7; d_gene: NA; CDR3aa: CASSLRQELYEQYF; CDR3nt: TGTGCCAGCAGCCTCAGACAGGAGTTATACGAGCAGTACTTC
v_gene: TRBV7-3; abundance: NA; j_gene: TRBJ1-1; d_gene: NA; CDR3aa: CASSLNGNTEAFF; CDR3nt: TGTGCCAGCAGCCTGAACGGGAACACTGAAGCTTTCTTT
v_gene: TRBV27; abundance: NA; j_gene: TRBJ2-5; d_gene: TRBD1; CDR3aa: CASSLGDRVYEYF; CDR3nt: TGTGCCAGCAGTTTAGGGGACAGGGTATACGAGTACTTC
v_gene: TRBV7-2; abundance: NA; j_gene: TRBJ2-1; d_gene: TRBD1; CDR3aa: CASSSNGGRGRGNEQFF; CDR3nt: TGTGCCAGCAGCTCAAACGGCGGCAGGGGGCGAGGGAATGAGCAGTTCTTC
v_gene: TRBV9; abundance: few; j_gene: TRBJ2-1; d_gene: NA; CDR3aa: CASSAHPDSRDEQFF; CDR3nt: TGTGCCAGCAGCGCTCACCCGGACAGTCGGGATGAGCAGTTCTTC